This is a list of T cell receptor beta chains from one sample in a study. TCRdb re-derived calls from the RT-PCR reads in MiXCR, one entry per CDR3 protein. There are hundreds of thousands of distinct CDR3 sequences in the sample; 14% occur only once, and 3% to 4.5% lies in the top ten. The sequenced sample consisted of memory CD4+ T cells from blood. The receptors stem from a female donor in good health, serving as a healthy control. The CDR3 runs from the conserved cysteine through the conserved F or W. The D gene is left open where the match is weak. Clone sizes are given selectively: once, few, many, or a class where the clone is expanded.

clone_size j_call d_call v_call cdr3_nt cdr3_aa
. TRBJ1-4 . TRBV6-6 TGTGCCAGCAGAGGTGGCAGGGGCGATGAAAAACTGTTTTTT CASRGGRGDEKLFF
many TRBJ2-1 TRBD2 TRBV7-2 TGTGCCAGCAGCATGGGGAGGGCCGAGTACAATGAGCAGTTCTTC CASSMGRAEYNEQFF
few TRBJ2-3 . TRBV7-2 TGTGCCAGCAGCAACAGACTGGCTGGGACAGATACGCAGTATTTT CASSNRLAGTDTQYF
few TRBJ2-7 TRBD2 TRBV6-5 TGTGCCAGCAGTTACGGGGGACTAGCGAGCTACGAGCAGTACTTC CASSYGGLASYEQYF
few TRBJ1-5 TRBD1 TRBV5-1 TGCGCCAGCAGCTTGGGCACAGGGGGGGGCAATCAGCCCCAGCATTTT CASSLGTGGGNQPQHF
. TRBJ1-6 . TRBV12-3/TRBV12-4 TGTGCCAGCTCATCACAGGGCCTGGAGTCACCCCTCCACTTT CASSSQGLESPLHF
many TRBJ2-1 . TRBV12-3/TRBV12-4 TGTGCCAGCAGCCCCCGTGTCGATGAGCAGTTCTTC CASSPRVDEQFF
. TRBJ1-1 . TRBV20-1 TGCGCCGGGGGGGGAAACACTGAAGCTTTCTTT CAGGGNTEAFF
. TRBJ2-4 TRBD2 TRBV11-2 TGTGCCAGCAGACCTACCAGACTAGCGGGAGATTGGGCCAAAAACATTCAGTACTTC CASRPTRLAGDWAKNIQYF
few TRBJ2-7 TRBD2 TRBV20-1 TGCAGTGCGGAAGTAACTAGCGGTAGCTCCTACGAGCAGTACTTC CSAEVTSGSSYEQYF
many TRBJ1-2 . TRBV12-3/TRBV12-4 TGTGCCAGCAGTACGACAGCCAACAGATATGGCTACACCTTC CASSTTANRYGYTF
few TRBJ1-5 . TRBV12-3/TRBV12-4 TGTGCCAGCATCCTAAGGGGCGCCAATCAGCCCCAGCATTTT CASILRGANQPQHF
once TRBJ2-2 TRBD2 TRBV4-1 TGCGCCAGCAGCCAAAAAGGGGGAAGCGGGAGGCCGAACACCGGGGAGCTGTTTTTT CASSQKGGSGRPNTGELFF
few TRBJ2-7 TRBD2 TRBV18 TGTGCCAGCTCTCAATCACTAGCGGGGTTTTCCTACGAGCAGTACTTC CASSQSLAGFSYEQYF
few TRBJ1-2 TRBD1 TRBV7-9 TGTGCCAGCAGCACGGGATACCTCGGACAGGGGGGCTACACCTTC CASSTGYLGQGGYTF
few TRBJ1-5 TRBD1 TRBV20-1 TGCAGTGCTAGAGAGGGACAGGGGTATCAGCCCCAGCATTTT CSAREGQGYQPQHF
. TRBJ1-2 . TRBV6-6 TGTGCCAGCAGTTACGGAGCCGACTATGGCTACACCTTC CASSYGADYGYTF
few TRBJ2-1 . TRBV2 TGTGCCAGCAGTGAAGCGCAGTTTGAGCAGTTCTTC CASSEAQFEQFF
many TRBJ2-1 TRBD1 TRBV6-5 TGTGCCAGCAGCCTAACCGGGACAGTCTACAATGAGCAGTTCTTC CASSLTGTVYNEQFF
many TRBJ2-3 TRBD1 TRBV7-3 TGTGCCAGCAGCTTGGGGGACAGGGATGCAGATACGCAGTATTTT CASSLGDRDADTQYF
many TRBJ2-2 . TRBV12-3/TRBV12-4 TGTGCCAGCAGTTGGGCTAACACCGGGGAGCTGTTTTTT CASSWANTGELFF
many TRBJ2-2 . TRBV7-6 TGTGCCAGCAGCCTCCTACTGTCCGGGGAGCTGTTTTTT CASSLLLSGELFF
many TRBJ2-5 . TRBV15 TGTGCCACCAGCAGTTGGGATAGCGGCTTTGGGGAGACCCAGTACTTC CATSSWDSGFGETQYF
. TRBJ2-1 . TRBV11-2 TGTGCCAGCAGCTTAGCATTCGAGCAGTTCTTC CASSLAFEQFF
. TRBJ1-1 . TRBV19 TGTGCCAGTAGTATAGGAGGACAAACTGAAGCTTTCTTT CASSIGGQTEAFF
few TRBJ2-2 . TRBV6-2/TRBV6-3 TGTGCCAGCAGGGACGACAGGGAGGGAACCGGGGAGCTGTTTTTT CASRDDREGTGELFF
. TRBJ2-1 . TRBV20-1 TGCAGTGCCTGGGACTCACCGCCTGGGGGAGTCGACAATGAGCAGTTCTTC CSAWDSPPGGVDNEQFF
few TRBJ2-2 . TRBV24-1 TGTGCCACCAGTGTCTATACCGGGGAGCTGTTTTTT CATSVYTGELFF
many TRBJ1-1 . TRBV20-1 TGCAGTGGGAGAGGCGTGAACACTGAAGCTTTCTTT CSGRGVNTEAFF
few TRBJ2-5 TRBD1 TRBV5-1 TGCGCCAGCAGCCAGGGACAGGGAGCACCAGAGACCCAGTACTTC CASSQGQGAPETQYF
. TRBJ1-1 . TRBV5-6 TGTGCCAGCAGGCTCGGACGGGGGAACACTGAAGCTTTCTTT CASRLGRGNTEAFF
. TRBJ1-1 TRBD1 TRBV7-2 TGTGCCAGCATCAGCTCTCCGGGACAGGGGTCTGAAGCTTTCTTT CASISSPGQGSEAFF
many TRBJ1-2 TRBD1 TRBV6-5 TGTGCCAGCAGAACCCGGACAGGCGGGGTTAACTATGGCTACACCTTC CASRTRTGGVNYGYTF
many TRBJ2-3 . TRBV6-5 TGTGCCAGCACCGGGACATCGGATACGCAGTATTTT CASTGTSDTQYF
many TRBJ2-7 TRBD2 TRBV29-1 TGCAGCGTCGCATCGGGGGGGGCCTCCTACGAGCAGTACTTC CSVASGGASYEQYF
few TRBJ1-1 TRBD1 TRBV10-3 TGTGCCATCACCCCGACAGGGGCGTTAGATGAAGCTTTCTTT CAITPTGALDEAFF
few TRBJ2-3 . TRBV4-2 TGTGCCAGCAGCGAGGGGAGAGGCAGGGAAGATACGCAGTATTTT CASSEGRGREDTQYF
. TRBJ2-7 . TRBV7-7 TGTGCCAGCAGCTTAGGGCGGGGAGGCTACGAGCAGTACTTC CASSLGRGGYEQYF
few TRBJ2-2 . TRBV10-3 TGTGCCATCACCCGGGGAGGGGGCCTGAACACCGGGGAGCTGTTTTTT CAITRGGGLNTGELFF
many TRBJ2-3 TRBD2 TRBV7-8 TGTGCCAGCAGCTTCCTTGGGACTAGTCCAGATACGCAGTATTTT CASSFLGTSPDTQYF
many TRBJ1-5 . TRBV7-2 TGTGCCAGCAGCACACAGGATCAGCCCCAGCATTTT CASSTQDQPQHF
. TRBJ2-1 TRBD2 TRBV18 TGTGCCAGCTCAGGACTAGCGGGAGGGGATGAGCAGTTCTTC CASSGLAGGDEQFF
few TRBJ2-2 . TRBV3-1 TGTGCCAGCTTTAACACCGGGGAGCTGTTTTTT CASFNTGELFF
few TRBJ2-3 TRBD2 TRBV9 TGTGCCAGCAGCGTATTGGACGGGAGGAACACAGATACGCAGTATTTT CASSVLDGRNTDTQYF
few TRBJ2-7 TRBD1 TRBV6-5 TGTGCCAGCAGTTCAGGGGGCTTAGGGACCTACGAGCAGTACTTC CASSSGGLGTYEQYF
few TRBJ1-1 . TRBV7-2 TGTGCCAGCAGCCCCTTTAGGTTCACTGAAGCTTTCTTT CASSPFRFTEAFF
. TRBJ2-1 . TRBV20-1 TGCAGTGCTAGAGTCGGCGAGTCAGGTAATGAGCAGTTCTTC CSARVGESGNEQFF
few TRBJ1-2 . TRBV20-1 TGCAGTGCTAGACAGGGAATAAACCCATATGGCTACACCTTC CSARQGINPYGYTF
. TRBJ2-7 TRBD2 TRBV7-9 TGTGCCAGCAGCCCTAGCGGGAGTCTGTCCTACGAGCAGTACTTC CASSPSGSLSYEQYF
few TRBJ1-1 TRBD1 TRBV20-1 TGCAGTGCTAGACCCCCGGGACAGGGGGCTGGCACTGAAGCTTTCTTT CSARPPGQGAGTEAFF
few TRBJ2-3 . TRBV5-1 TGCGCCAGCAGCTTTGGATGGGATACGCAGTATTTT CASSFGWDTQYF
. TRBJ1-2 TRBD1 TRBV20-1 TGCAGTGCTCACAGGGGGCAACGTATCAGAGACTATGGCTACACCTTC CSAHRGQRIRDYGYTF
. TRBJ1-6 . TRBV6-1 TGTGCCAGCAGTGAACTAAGGGGTGTGAGTTCACCCCTCCACTTT CASSELRGVSSPLHF
few TRBJ1-4 TRBD1 TRBV29-1 TGCAGCGTTGGGACAGGGCCGAATGAAAAACTGTTTTTT CSVGTGPNEKLFF
many TRBJ2-7 . TRBV12-3/TRBV12-4 TGTGCCAGCAGTTTAGCGACACGCGAGCAGTACTTC CASSLATREQYF
. TRBJ2-1 . TRBV24-1 TGTGCCACCAGTGTTGATATGCCTGGGGAGGAGCAGTTCTTC CATSVDMPGEEQFF
. TRBJ2-1 . TRBV3-1 TGTGCCAGCAGCCATGAGGGGCCCTACAATGAGCAGTTCTTC CASSHEGPYNEQFF
. TRBJ1-2 . TRBV7-9 TGTGCCAGCAGCTTAAATGCAGGTAGCTATGGCTACACCTTC CASSLNAGSYGYTF
many TRBJ1-2 . TRBV10-3 TGTGCCATCTATAGTTCTGCTAACTATGGCTACACCTTC CAIYSSANYGYTF
few TRBJ1-5 TRBD1 TRBV6-6 TGTGCCAGCACCTCGCGACAGGGTTCCAATCAGCCCCAGCATTTT CASTSRQGSNQPQHF